The T cell receptor beta chain described here comes from a study of post-analysis software for immune sequencing data. Broader study findings: Relative to controls, patients had several TRBV segments at higher frequency, with TRBV5-6, TRBV5-1 and TRBV20-1 among these.

Trimming at V came to 6 bases and at J to 7 bases, leaving 9 bases not matched to a gene. The CDR3 covers 15 residues. CDR1 is MNHEY and CDR2 is SMNVEV in the germline V gene (reference sequence). The table lists this clonotype with many counts. Its target is not known. The TCR beta cDNA libraries carried unique molecular identifiers. From the PCR reads, TCRdb called clonotypes with MiXCR, one entry per CDR3 protein. The sample shows just over 250,000 distinct CDR3 sequences, 35% to 45% of them seen only once. The TCR was taken from a girl aged 10-17 years with multiple sclerosis. The rearrangement links TRBV27 to TRBJ1-4; 9 nucleotides agree with TRBD1. Material: blood. This CDR3 reads CASRITGGAFEKLFF. The CDR3 DNA reads as TGTGCCAGCAGAATTACAGGGGGCGCCTTTGAAAAACTGTTTTTT.